This TCR beta chain originates from a study of CD8+CD57+ T cells in acquired aplastic anemia. Study details: DNA from sorted CD4+ and CD8+ cells averaged about 3.2 ug. Read counts for CD4+ cells (from healthy donors) averaged about 10.8 million.

CDR3 length: 13 amino acids. Germline values: CDR1 DFQATT, CDR2 SNEGSKA (reference sequence). V trimming: 2 bases; J trimming: 6 bases; junction bases outside the gene matches: 7. TCR beta VDJ and CDR3 were profiled, and genomic DNA was the template. TCRdb recomputed calls from the reads with MiXCR, one row per CDR3 protein. This repertoire shows around 190,000 distinct CDR3 sequences, under 65% found once; its top ten account for about 29%. The chain joins TRBV20-1 to TRBJ2-7, with TRBD2 identical over 7 bases. This receptor was taken from a human donor in good health. Sequencing input: sorted CD4+, CD8+, or CD8+CD57+ T cells (not recorded which) from PBMCs. The CDR3 nucleotides read TGCAGTGCTAGACCCGGTGGCGGGGGCGAGCAGTACTTC. This encodes CSARPGGGGEQYF.